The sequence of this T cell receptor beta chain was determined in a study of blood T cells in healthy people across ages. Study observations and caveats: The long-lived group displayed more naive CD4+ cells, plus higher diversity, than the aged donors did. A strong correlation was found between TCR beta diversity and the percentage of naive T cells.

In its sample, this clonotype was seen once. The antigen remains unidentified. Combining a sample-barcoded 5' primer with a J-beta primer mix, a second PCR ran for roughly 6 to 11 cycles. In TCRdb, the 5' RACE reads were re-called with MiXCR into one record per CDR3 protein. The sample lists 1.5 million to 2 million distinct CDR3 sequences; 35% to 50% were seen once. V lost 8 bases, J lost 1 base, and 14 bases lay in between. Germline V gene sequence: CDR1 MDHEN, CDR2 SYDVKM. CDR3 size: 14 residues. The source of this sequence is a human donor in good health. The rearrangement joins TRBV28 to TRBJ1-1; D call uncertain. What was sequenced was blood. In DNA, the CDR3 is TGTGCCAGCTGGGATCGTTTTGGGAACACTGAAGCTTTCTTT. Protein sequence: CASWDRFGNTEAFF.